Below, 19 T cell receptor beta chains from the same sample are listed, as sequenced in a study of blood T cells in healthy people across ages. Sample-barcoded 5' priming and a J-beta primer mix drove a second PCR of 7 to 11 cycles. One entry per CDR3 protein, called by TCRdb with MiXCR from the 5' RACE reads. The sample has about 670,000 distinct CDR3 sequences; under 65% are singletons. Sequencing was carried out using blood. These receptor sequences come from a woman aged 80 or older in good health.

This clonotype was observed at least ten times. This chain uses TRBV28 with TRBJ2-1, with D unclear. There are 13 residues in the CDR3. Per germline, CDR1 MDHEN and CDR2 SYDVKM. Trimming left V 8 bases short and J 4 bases short, with 12 bases between. CDR3 DNA sequence: TGTGCCAGCGAGACACTCGGGTACAATGAGCAGTTCTTC. As protein: CASETLGYNEQFF.

The chain joins TRBV20-1 to TRBJ2-3, with D tentatively TRBD1 (5 bases). V was trimmed by 0 bases and J by 2 bases, leaving 15 bases between them. Germline CDR1 is DFQATT and CDR2 is SNEGSKA (reference sequence). The CDR3 has 16 amino acids. CDR3 sequence reads: CSARDVSRVATDTQYF. The CDR3, as DNA: TGCAGTGCTAGAGATGTTTCCAGGGTCGCCACAGATACGCAGTATTTT.

The gene calls are TRBV20-1 and TRBJ1-2; perhaps TRBD1 as D (5 bases). Trimming pared 6 bases from V and 1 base from J, leaving 15 bases between. Germline V gene sequence: CDR1 DFQATT, CDR2 SNEGSKA (reference sequence). This CDR3 contains 14 residues. CDR3 sequence: CSALPGPFNYGYTF. The CDR3 bases are TGCAGTGCCCTCCCGGGACCGTTTAACTATGGCTACACCTTC.

This clonotype was detected many times. The chain carries TRBV12-3 or TRBV12-4 and TRBJ2-3; D is possibly TRBD2 (5 bases). V lost 4 bases to trimming and J lost 6 bases, with 11 bases between them. The CDR3 loop spans 13 amino acids. CDR3 DNA sequence: TGTGCCAGCAGTTGGACTCGCAGGGATACGCAGTATTTT. As protein: CASSWTRRDTQYF.

This clonotype was recorded once. The V gene is TRBV6-4, the J gene TRBJ2-7; 8 bases agree with TRBD1. V shed 3 bases and J 5 bases; nucleotides not matched to a gene: 6. CDR1 is MRHNA, CDR2 SNTAGT, per germline. There are 14 residues in the CDR3. This CDR3 is CASSEGDRGDEQYF. CDR3 coding DNA: TGTGCCAGCAGTGAAGGTGACAGGGGCGACGAGCAGTACTTC.

This clonotype was recorded at least ten times. The chain couples TRBV5-8 to TRBJ2-3; D is perhaps TRBD1 (5 bases). V lost 3 bases to trimming and J lost 5 bases, with 13 bases between them. CDR1 is SGHTS, CDR2 YDEGEE, per germline. There are 14 residues in the CDR3. CDR3: CASSSWQGKDTQYF. The CDR3 coding sequence is TGTGCCAGCAGCTCTTGGCAGGGAAAAGATACGCAGTATTTT. The entire variable domain, with the rest obtained from reference TRBV5-8 and TRBJ2-3, is as follows: EAGVTQSPTHLIKTRGQQATLRCSPISGHTSVYWYQQALGLGLQFLLWYDEGEERNRGNFPPRFSGRQFPNYSSELNVNALELEDSALYLCASSSWQGKDTQYFGPGTRLTVL.

The chain is built from TRBV18 and TRBJ2-4; a weak D match, TRBD1 (6 bases). The tail of the sequence fits TRBJ2-7 better, so the J call may be wrong. Germline CDR1 reads KGHSH; CDR2 reads LQKENI. The CDR3 sequence is 14 residues long. In DNA, the CDR3 is TGTGCCAGCTCACCACCAACCAGGGGCTACGAGCAGTACTTC. Residues: CASSPPTRGYEQYF.

The chain carries TRBV5-4 and TRBJ1-1; D might be TRBD1 (5 bases). V lost 4 bases to trimming and J lost 4 bases, with 20 bases between them. Per the germline V gene, CDR1 is SGHNT and CDR2 is YYREEE (reference sequence). This CDR3 is 16 amino acids long. CDR3 nucleotides: TGTGCCAGCAGCCCTGAGTCCGGGAGGGGAGGCACTGAAGCTTTCTTT. Its protein is CASSPESGRGGTEAFF. Supplemented by reference TRBV5-4 and TRBJ1-1, the full variable domain reads ETGVTQSPTHLIKTRGQQVTLRCSSQSGHNTVSWYQQALGQGPQFIFQYYREEENGRGNFPPRFSGLQFPNYSSELNVNALELDDSALYLCASSPESGRGGTEAFFGQGTRLTVV.

The CDR3 DNA is TGTGCCAGCAGTGCTCCCCGGGGGGTTAACCTTTACGAGCAGTACTTC. Amino acids: CASSAPRGVNLYEQYF. The J gene is TRBJ2-7, the V gene TRBV2; 7 bases line up with TRBD2. Unmatched junction bases numbered 13, after V lost 4 bases and J lost 4 bases. Germline V gene sequence: CDR1 SNHLY, CDR2 FYNNEI. The length of the CDR3 is 16 residues.

In this sample, this clonotype turned up many times. J is TRBJ2-1 and V is TRBV5-5; D is possibly TRBD1 (5 bases). CDR1 is SGHKS and CDR2 is YYEKEE in the germline V gene (reference sequence). This CDR3 has 14 amino acids. The V gene lost 2 bases and the J gene lost 7 bases, with 13 bases spanning the gap. The CDR3 DNA reads TGTGCCAGCAGCTTAGGGGAAGCAGGGAATGAGCAGTTCTTC. Translated, it gives CASSLGEAGNEQFF.

The J gene is TRBJ2-1, the V gene TRBV7-7; 7 bases map to TRBD1. Losses at the gene ends were 3 bases for V and 8 bases for J; bases not matched to a gene: 7. The CDR3 is made up of 14 amino acids. Looked up from germline, CDR1 is SSHAT and CDR2 is FNYEAQ (reference sequence). The CDR3 spells CASSLGQTSHEQFF. The CDR3 DNA reads TGTGCCAGCAGCTTGGGACAGACGTCTCATGAGCAGTTCTTC. The full variable domain, completed using reference TRBV7-7 and TRBJ2-1, is GAGVSQSPRYKVTKRGQDVTLRCDPISSHATLYWYQQALGQGPEFLTYFNYEAQPDKSGLPSDRFSAERPEGSISTLTIQRTEQRDSAMYRCASSLGQTSHEQFFGPGTRLTVL.

The gene calls are TRBV7-8 and TRBJ2-4; D is uncertain. Germline-derived CDR1 and CDR2 are SGHVS and FQNEAQ. Trimming took off 0 bases at V and 3 bases at J, with 3 bases between the two ends. CDR3 length: 13 amino acids. CDR3 bases: TGTGCCAGCAGCTTAGCGGGCAAAAACATTCAGTACTTC. Translating it yields CASSLAGKNIQYF.

This rearrangement joins TRBV24-1 to TRBJ2-3; TRBD1 matches 10 bases. CDR1 and CDR2 (germline): KGHDR, SFDVKD. There are 17 residues in the CDR3. V was clipped by 7 bases and J by 5 bases; unmatched bases: 14. CDR3 sequence: CATSPRRGTGDEDTQYF. CDR3 coding DNA: TGTGCCACCAGCCCACGAAGGGGGACAGGGGATGAAGATACGCAGTATTTT.

The V gene is TRBV4-2, the J gene TRBJ1-5; perhaps TRBD1 as D (6 bases). This CDR3 region has 16 residues. The V gene's germline CDR1 is LGHNA and CDR2 YNFKEQ. V was cut by 4 bases and J by 5 bases, with 18 bases left in between. The CDR3 region has the DNA TGTGCCAGCAGCCCGAATCTTGAACAGGGCGATCAGCCCCAGCATTTT. Translating gives CASSPNLEQGDQPQHF.

This clonotype came up many times. The chain has TRBV20-1 and TRBJ2-1, with D possibly matching TRBD2 (6 bases). The CDR3 consists of 16 residues. Trimming removed 4 bases at V and 5 bases at J, with 21 bases between. CDR1 and CDR2 from the germline V gene are DFQATT and SNEGSKA (reference sequence). The CDR3 loop reads CSAKAGWGLIDNEQFF. The CDR3 DNA follows: TGCAGTGCTAAAGCGGGTTGGGGCCTTATAGACAATGAGCAGTTCTTC.

This clonotype was recorded at least ten times. The gene calls are TRBV19 and TRBJ1-4; no definite D call. Looked up from germline, CDR1 is LNHDA and CDR2 is SQIVND (reference sequence). Trimming removed 5 bases from V and 7 bases from J, with 8 bases in between. The CDR3 sequence is 12 residues long. CDR3 DNA: TGTGCCAGTAGTTCAGGACCTGAAAAACTGTTTTTT. This encodes CASSSGPEKLFF.

This clonotype was detected only once. A much larger clonotype is one base distant, so this may be a read error. The V and J genes are TRBV5-1 and TRBJ2-3; D is uncertain. The CDR3 totals 13 residues. The germline gives CDR1 SGHRS, CDR2 YFSETQ. Here the CDR3 DNA reads TGCGCCAGCACCACCTCGTTGACGGATACGCGGTATTTT. It encodes CASTTSLTDTRYF.

In this sample, this clonotype turned up a few times. The rearrangement joins TRBV5-1 to TRBJ2-2; 9 bases map to TRBD2. The CDR3 runs to 17 residues. The germline CDR1 and CDR2 sequences are SGHRS and YFSETQ. After removal of 4 bases from V and 3 bases from J, the junction contained 10 bases not matched to a gene. CDR3: CASSVTSGQSYTGELFF. CDR3 coding DNA: TGCGCCAGCAGCGTTACTAGCGGGCAGAGCTACACCGGGGAGCTGTTTTTT.

The chain is built from TRBV7-2 and TRBJ2-5; D gene ambiguous. Judging by the DNA end, TRBJ2-7 fits better; the J call may be wrong. Per germline, CDR1 SGHTA and CDR2 FQGNSA. This CDR3 is 15 amino acids long. The CDR3 is CASSRESTEFHEQYF. Here the CDR3 DNA reads TGTGCCAGCAGCCGAGAGAGTACTGAGTTCCACGAGCAGTACTTC.